This T cell receptor (beta chain) was captured in a study of early stage breast cancer tumors. The data were produced by immunoSEQ multiplex PCR, yet TCRdb's version contains in-frame clones alone and is incomplete. The table includes about 28,000 clones, 80% detected once. The CDR3 is made up of 13 amino acids. V was pared by 6 bases and J by 4 bases, with 3 bases of the junction left unmatched. Germline lookup yields CDR1 SQVTM and CDR2 ANQGSEA. General observations from the study: Chain pairing and CD4, CD8 or FOXP3 expression were not captured.

About this clone: The target antigen is unknown.

This chain joins TRBV29-1 and TRBJ2-6; TRBD1 agrees at 7 bases. This clonotype was obtained from a person aged 55 to 75 with breast cancer. Sample: blood. CDR3 sequence reads: CSVQGSGANVLTF. The CDR3 DNA is TGCAGCGTACAGGGGTCAGGGGCCAACGTCCTGACTTTC.